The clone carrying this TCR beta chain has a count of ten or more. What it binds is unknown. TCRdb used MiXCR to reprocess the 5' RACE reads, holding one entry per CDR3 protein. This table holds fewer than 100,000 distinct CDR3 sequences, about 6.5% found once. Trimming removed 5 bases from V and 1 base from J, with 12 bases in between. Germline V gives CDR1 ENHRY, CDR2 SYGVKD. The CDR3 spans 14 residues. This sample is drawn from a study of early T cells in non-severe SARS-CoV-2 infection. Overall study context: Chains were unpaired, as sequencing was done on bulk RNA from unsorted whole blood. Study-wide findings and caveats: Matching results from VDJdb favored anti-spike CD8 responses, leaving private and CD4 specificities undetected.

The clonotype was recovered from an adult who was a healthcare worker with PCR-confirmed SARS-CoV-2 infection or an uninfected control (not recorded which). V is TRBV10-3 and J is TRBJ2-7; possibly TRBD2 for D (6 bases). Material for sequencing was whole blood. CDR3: CAISPGTDSYEQYF. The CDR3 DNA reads TGTGCCATCAGTCCCGGGACTGATTCCTACGAGCAGTACTTC.